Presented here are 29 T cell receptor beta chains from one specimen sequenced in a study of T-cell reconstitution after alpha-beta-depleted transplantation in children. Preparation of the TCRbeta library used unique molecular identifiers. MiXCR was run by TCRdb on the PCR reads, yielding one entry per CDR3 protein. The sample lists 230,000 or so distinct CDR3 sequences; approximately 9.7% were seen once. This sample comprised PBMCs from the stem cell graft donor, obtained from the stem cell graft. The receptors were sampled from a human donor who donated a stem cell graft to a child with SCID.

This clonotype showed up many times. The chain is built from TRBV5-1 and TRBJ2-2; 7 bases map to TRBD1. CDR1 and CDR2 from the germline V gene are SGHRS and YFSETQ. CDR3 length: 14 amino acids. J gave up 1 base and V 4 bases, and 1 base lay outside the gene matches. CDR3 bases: TGCGCCAGCAGCAGACAGGGGAACACCGGGGAGCTGTTTTTT. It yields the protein CASSRQGNTGELFF. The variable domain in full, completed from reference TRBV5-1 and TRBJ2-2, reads KAGVTQTPRYLIKTRGQQVTLSCSPISGHRSVSWYQQTPGQGLQFLFEYFSETQRNKGNFPGRFSGRQFSNSRSEMNVSTLELGDSALYLCASSRQGNTGELFFGEGSRLTVL.

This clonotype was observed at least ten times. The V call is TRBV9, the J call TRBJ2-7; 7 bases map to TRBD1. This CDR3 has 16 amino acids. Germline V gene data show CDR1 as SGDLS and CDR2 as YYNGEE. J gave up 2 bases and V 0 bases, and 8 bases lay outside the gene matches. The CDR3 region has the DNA TGTGCCAGCAGCGTAGTCGAGGGGGCAATAACCTACGAGCAGTACTTC. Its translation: CASSVVEGAITYEQYF.

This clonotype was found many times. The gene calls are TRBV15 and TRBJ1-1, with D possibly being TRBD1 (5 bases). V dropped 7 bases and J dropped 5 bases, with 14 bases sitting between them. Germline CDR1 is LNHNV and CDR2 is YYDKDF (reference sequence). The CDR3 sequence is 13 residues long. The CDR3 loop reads CATMQGSRTEAFF. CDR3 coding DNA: TGTGCCACCATGCAGGGCTCTCGAACTGAAGCTTTCTTT.

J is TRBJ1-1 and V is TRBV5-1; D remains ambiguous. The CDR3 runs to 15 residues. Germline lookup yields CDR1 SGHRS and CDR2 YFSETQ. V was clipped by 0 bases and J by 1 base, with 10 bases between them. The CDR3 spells CASSLGWEPNTEAFF. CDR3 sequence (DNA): TGCGCCAGCAGCTTGGGGTGGGAGCCGAACACTGAAGCTTTCTTT.

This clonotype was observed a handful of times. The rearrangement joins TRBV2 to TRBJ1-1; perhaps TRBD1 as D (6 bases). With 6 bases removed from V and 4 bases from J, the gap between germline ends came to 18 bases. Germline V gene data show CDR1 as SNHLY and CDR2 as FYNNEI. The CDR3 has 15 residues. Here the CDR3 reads CASSPGRGRVTEAFF. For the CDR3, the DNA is TGTGCCAGCAGCCCCGGGAGGGGGAGGGTCACTGAAGCTTTCTTT. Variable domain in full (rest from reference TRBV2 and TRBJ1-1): EPEVTQTPSHQVTQMGQEVILRCVPISNHLYFYWYRQILGQKVEFLVSFYNNEISEKSEIFDDQFSVERPDGSNFTLKIRSTKLEDSAMYFCASSPGRGRVTEAFFGQGTRLTVV.

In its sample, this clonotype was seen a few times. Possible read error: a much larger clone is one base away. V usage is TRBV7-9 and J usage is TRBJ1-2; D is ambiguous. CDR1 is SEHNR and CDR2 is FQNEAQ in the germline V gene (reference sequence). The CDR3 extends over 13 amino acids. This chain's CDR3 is CASSPDGIYGDTF. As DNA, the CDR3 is TGTGCCAGCAGCCCAGACGGGATCTATGGCGACACCTTC.

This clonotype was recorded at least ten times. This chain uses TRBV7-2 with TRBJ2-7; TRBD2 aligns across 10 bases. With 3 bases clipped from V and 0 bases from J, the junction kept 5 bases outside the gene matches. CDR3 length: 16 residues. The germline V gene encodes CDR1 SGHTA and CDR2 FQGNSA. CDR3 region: CASSFSSGGVSYEQYF. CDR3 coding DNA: TGTGCCAGCAGCTTTTCAAGCGGGGGGGTCTCCTACGAGCAGTACTTC.

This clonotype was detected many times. The CDR3 region is CASSPGQVGTEAFF. The CDR3 DNA sequence: TGTGCCAGCTCACCCGGACAGGTAGGCACTGAAGCTTTCTTT. The chain combines TRBV18 with TRBJ1-1, with 7 bases fitting TRBD1. Germline CDR1 reads KGHSH; CDR2 reads LQKENI. This CDR3 has 14 amino acids. Unmatched junction bases numbered 5, after V lost 3 bases and J lost 4 bases.

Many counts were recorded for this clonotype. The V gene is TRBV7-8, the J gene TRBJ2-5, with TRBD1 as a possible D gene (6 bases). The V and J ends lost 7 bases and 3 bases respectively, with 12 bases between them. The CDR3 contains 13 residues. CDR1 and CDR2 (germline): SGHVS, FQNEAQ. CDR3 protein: CASIKHREETQYF. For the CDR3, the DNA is TGTGCCAGCATCAAACACAGGGAAGAGACCCAGTACTTC.

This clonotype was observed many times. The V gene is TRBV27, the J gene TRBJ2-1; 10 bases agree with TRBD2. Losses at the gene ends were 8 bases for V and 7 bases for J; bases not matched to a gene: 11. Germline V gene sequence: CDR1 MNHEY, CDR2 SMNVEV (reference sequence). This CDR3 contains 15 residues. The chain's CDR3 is CASSLGTSVKNEQFF. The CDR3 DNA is TGTGCCAGCTCCCTCGGGACTAGCGTTAAAAATGAGCAGTTCTTC.

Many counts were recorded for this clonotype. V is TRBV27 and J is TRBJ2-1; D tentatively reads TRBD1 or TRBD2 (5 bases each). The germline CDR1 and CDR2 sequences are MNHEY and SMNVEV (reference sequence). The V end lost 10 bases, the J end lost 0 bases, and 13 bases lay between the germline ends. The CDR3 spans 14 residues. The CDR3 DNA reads TGTGCCACCCAGGCGAGGGGCTCCTACAATGAGCAGTTCTTC. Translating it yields CATQARGSYNEQFF.

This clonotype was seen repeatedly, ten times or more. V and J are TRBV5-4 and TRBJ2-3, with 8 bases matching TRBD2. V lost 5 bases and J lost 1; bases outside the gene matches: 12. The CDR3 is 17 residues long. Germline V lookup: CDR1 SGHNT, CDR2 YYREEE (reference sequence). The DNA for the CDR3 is TGTGCCAGCAGAAGCCGGCGGGGGGCCGACGGCACAGATACGCAGTATTTT. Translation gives CASRSRRGADGTDTQYF.

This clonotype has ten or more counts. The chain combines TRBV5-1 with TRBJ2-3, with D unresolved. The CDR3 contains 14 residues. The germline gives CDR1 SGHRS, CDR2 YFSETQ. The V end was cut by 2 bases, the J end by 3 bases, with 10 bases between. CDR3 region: CASSFTALTDTQYF. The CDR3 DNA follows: TGCGCCAGCAGCTTCACAGCTTTGACAGATACGCAGTATTTT.

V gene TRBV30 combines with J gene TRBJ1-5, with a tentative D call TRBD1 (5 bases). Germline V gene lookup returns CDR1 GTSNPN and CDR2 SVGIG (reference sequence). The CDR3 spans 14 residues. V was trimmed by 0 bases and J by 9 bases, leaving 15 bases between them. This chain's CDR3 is CAWSVGQSKGPQHF. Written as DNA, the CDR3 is TGTGCCTGGAGTGTGGGGCAGTCCAAAGGGCCCCAGCATTTT.

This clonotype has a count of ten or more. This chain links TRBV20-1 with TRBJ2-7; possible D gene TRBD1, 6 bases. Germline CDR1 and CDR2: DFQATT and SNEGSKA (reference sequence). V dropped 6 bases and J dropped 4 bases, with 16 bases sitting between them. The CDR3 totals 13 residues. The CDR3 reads CSAVSRGGYEQYF. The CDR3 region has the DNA TGCAGTGCCGTAAGCAGGGGCGGGTACGAGCAGTACTTC.

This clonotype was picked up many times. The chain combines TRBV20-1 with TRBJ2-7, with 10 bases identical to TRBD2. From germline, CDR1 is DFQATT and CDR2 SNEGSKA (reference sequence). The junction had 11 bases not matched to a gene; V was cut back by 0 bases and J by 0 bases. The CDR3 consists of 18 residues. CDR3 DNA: TGCAGTGCTAGAGATCCCTCTAGCGGGGGCCCGAGCTCCTACGAGCAGTACTTC. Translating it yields CSARDPSSGGPSSYEQYF.

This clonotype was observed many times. The CDR3 nucleotides are TGTGCCATCAGTGAGTCCGAGGGTACCGGGGAGCTGTTTTTT. Protein: CAISESEGTGELFF. V usage is TRBV10-3 and J usage is TRBJ2-2; tentatively, D is TRBD2 (5 bases). CDR1 ENHRY and CDR2 SYGVKD come from the germline V gene. The CDR3 spans 14 residues. V shed 0 bases and J shed 5 bases, with 7 bases lying between them.

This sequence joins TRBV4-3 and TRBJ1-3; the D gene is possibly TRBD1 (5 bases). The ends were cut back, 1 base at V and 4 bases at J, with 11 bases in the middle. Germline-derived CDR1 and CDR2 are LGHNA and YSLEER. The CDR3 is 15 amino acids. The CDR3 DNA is TGCGCCAGCAGCCAAGGGGACCAGACAGGAAACACCATATATTTT. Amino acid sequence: CASSQGDQTGNTIYF.

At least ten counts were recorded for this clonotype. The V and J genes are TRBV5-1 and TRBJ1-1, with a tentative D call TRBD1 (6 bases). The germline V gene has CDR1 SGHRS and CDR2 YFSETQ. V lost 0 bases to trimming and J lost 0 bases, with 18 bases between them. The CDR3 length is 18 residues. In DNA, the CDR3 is TGCGCCAGCAGCTTGGAGGTGGGGGCCCGAAAGATGAACACTGAAGCTTTCTTT. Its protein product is CASSLEVGARKMNTEAFF. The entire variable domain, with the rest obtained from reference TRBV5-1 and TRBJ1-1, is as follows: KAGVTQTPRYLIKTRGQQVTLSCSPISGHRSVSWYQQTPGQGLQFLFEYFSETQRNKGNFPGRFSGRQFSNSRSEMNVSTLELGDSALYLCASSLEVGARKMNTEAFFGQGTRLTVV.

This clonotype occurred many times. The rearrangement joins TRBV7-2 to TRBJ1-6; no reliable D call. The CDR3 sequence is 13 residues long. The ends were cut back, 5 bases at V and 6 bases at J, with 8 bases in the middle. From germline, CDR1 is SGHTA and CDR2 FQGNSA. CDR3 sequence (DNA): TGTGCCAGCAGCCCCCAGGCTAATTCACCCCTCCACTTT. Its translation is CASSPQANSPLHF.

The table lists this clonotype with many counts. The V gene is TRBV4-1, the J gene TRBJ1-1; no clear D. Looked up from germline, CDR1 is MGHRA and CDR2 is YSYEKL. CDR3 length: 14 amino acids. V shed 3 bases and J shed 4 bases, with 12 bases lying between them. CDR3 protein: CASSHRQISTEAFF. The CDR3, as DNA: TGCGCCAGCAGCCACCGACAAATCTCCACTGAAGCTTTCTTT.

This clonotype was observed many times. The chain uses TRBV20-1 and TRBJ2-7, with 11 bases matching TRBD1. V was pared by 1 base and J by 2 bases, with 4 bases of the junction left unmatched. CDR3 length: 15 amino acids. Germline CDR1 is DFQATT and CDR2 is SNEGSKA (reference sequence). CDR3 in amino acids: CSARGDRGDPYEQYF. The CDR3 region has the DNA TGCAGTGCTAGAGGGGACAGGGGGGACCCCTACGAGCAGTACTTC.

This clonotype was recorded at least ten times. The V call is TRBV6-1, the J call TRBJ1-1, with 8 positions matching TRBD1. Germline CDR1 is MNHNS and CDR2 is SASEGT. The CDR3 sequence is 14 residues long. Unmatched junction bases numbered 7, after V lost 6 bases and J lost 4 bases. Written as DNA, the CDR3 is TGTGCCAGCAGAGACAACAGGGGGTCCACTGAAGCTTTCTTT. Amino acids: CASRDNRGSTEAFF.

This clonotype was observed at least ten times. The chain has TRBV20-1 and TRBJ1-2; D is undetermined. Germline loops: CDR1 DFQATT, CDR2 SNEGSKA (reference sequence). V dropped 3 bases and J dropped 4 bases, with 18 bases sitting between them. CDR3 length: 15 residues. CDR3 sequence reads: CSASDPPRVSYGYTF. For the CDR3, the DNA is TGCAGTGCTAGTGACCCTCCAAGGGTTAGCTATGGCTACACCTTC.

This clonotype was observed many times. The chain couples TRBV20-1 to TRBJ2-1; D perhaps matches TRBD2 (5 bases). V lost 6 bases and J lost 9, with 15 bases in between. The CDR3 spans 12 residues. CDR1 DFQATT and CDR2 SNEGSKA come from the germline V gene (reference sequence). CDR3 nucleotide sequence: TGCAGTGCGACGGCTGACTATCTTGAGCAGTTCTTC. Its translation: CSATADYLEQFF.

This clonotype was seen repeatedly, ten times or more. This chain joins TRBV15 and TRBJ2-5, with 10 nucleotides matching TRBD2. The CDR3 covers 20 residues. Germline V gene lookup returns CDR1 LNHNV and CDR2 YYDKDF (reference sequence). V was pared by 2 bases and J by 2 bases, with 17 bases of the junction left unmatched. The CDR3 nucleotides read TGTGCCACCAGCAGATTTAGATCTAGGCTAGCGGGGGTAGGTCAAGAGACCCAGTACTTC. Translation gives CATSRFRSRLAGVGQETQYF.

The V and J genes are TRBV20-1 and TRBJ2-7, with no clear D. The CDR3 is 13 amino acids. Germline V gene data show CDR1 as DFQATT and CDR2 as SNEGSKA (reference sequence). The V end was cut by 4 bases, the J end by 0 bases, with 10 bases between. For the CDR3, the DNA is TGCAGTGCTACCCCTCAAAGCTCCTACGAGCAGTACTTC. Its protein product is CSATPQSSYEQYF.

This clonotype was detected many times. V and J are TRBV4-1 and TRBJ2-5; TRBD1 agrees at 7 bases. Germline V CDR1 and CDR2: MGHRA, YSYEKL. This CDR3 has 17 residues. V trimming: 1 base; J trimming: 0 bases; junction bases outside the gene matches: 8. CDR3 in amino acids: CASSQGFGTANQETQYF. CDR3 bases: TGCGCCAGCAGCCAAGGTTTTGGGACAGCGAACCAAGAGACCCAGTACTTC.

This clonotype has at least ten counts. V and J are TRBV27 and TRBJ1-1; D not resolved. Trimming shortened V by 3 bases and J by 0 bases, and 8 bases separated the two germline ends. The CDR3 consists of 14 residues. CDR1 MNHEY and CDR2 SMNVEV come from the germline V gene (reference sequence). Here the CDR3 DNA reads TGTGCCAGCAGTTTTTCTAGGGTGAACACTGAAGCTTTCTTT. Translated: CASSFSRVNTEAFF.